This is a list of T cell receptor beta chains from one sample in a study of cytomegalovirus exposure and HLA in healthy donors. Only in-frame clones appear in the TCRdb table, and some are missing; sequencing was by immunoSEQ multiplex PCR. The sample records 150,000 to 200,000 clones, 82% being singletons. Material: PBMCs. The receptor set was obtained from a boy aged 2 to 10 in good health and CMV-seronegative. CDR3s include the opening cysteine and the closing phenylalanine or tryptophan. D genes are given only for firm matches. Only part of the rows carry a size: once, few, many, or a class if the clone is expanded.

CDR3 length,J gene,D gene,V gene,clone size,CDR3 protein,CDR3 DNA
15,TRBJ2-7,TRBD1,TRBV5-4,.,CASSLLGQGNGEQYF,TGTGCCAGCAGCTTGTTAGGACAGGGGAATGGGGAGCAGTACTTC
14,TRBJ1-2,TRBD1,TRBV7-2,once,CASSWTGGDYGYTF,TGTGCCAGCAGCTGGACAGGGGGCGACTATGGCTACACCTTC
12,TRBJ2-1,.,TRBV6-1,once,CASSVRGNEQFF,TGTGCCAGCAGTGTACGGGGGAATGAGCAGTTCTTC
14,TRBJ2-7,.,TRBV6-1,.,CASSVQGMGYEQYF,TGTGCCAGCAGTGTGCAGGGGATGGGCTACGAGCAGTACTTC
15,TRBJ2-5,TRBD2,TRBV9,.,CASSVSAGGGETQYF,TGTGCCAGCAGCGTATCAGCGGGGGGCGGGGAGACCCAGTACTTC
18,TRBJ1-3,TRBD1,TRBV7-9,few,CSSSLDRDQLNSGNTIYF,TGTTCCAGCAGCCTTGACAGGGACCAACTAAACTCTGGAAACACCATATATTTT
15,TRBJ2-7,.,TRBV14,.,CASSQDSLAGRPQYF,TGTGCCAGCAGCCAGGATAGTCTGGCGGGGCGTCCACAGTACTTC
15,TRBJ1-3,.,TRBV2,.,CASSVGSLSGNTIYF,TGTGCCAGCAGTGTGGGCTCCCTCTCTGGAAACACCATATATTTT
14,TRBJ1-6,.,TRBV5-6,.,CASSVGVSNSPLHF,TGTGCCAGCAGCGTCGGGGTGAGTAATTCGCCCCTCCACTTT
14,TRBJ1-4,TRBD1,TRBV28,.,CASSLEGQGEKLFF,TGTGCCAGCAGTTTAGAGGGACAGGGAGAAAAACTGTTTTTT
18,TRBJ2-7,TRBD2,TRBV2,.,CASSRPGLAGGQGREQYF,TGTGCCAGCAGCCGGCCGGGACTAGCGGGGGGCCAGGGAAGGGAGCAGTACTTC
12,TRBJ2-5,TRBD1,TRBV6-6,.,CATSTGGETQYF,TGTGCCACCAGTACAGGGGGAGAGACCCAGTACTTC
17,TRBJ2-2,.,TRBV9,few,CASSVAPGAGNTGELFF,TGTGCCAGCAGCGTAGCTCCGGGTGCGGGAAACACCGGGGAGCTGTTTTTT
13,TRBJ1-4,TRBD1,TRBV19,.,CATKGQNNEKLFF,TGTGCCACCAAGGGACAGAATAATGAAAAACTGTTTTTT
16,TRBJ2-2,.,TRBV5-1,.,CASSSIDTRNTGELFF,TGCGCCAGCAGCTCCATAGACACGAGGAACACCGGGGAGCTGTTTTTT
13,TRBJ1-4,TRBD1,TRBV10-3,.,CATGGGLSEKLFF,TGTGCCACCGGAGGGGGCCTGAGTGAAAAACTGTTTTTT
15,TRBJ1-1,.,TRBV4-3,.,CASSQDFAGDTEAFF,TGCGCCAGCAGCCAAGATTTTGCGGGGGACACTGAAGCTTTCTTT
13,TRBJ2-7,.,TRBV27,.,CASSNRAGDEQYF,TGTGCCAGCAGCAACAGGGCGGGGGACGAGCAGTACTTC
14,TRBJ2-7,.,TRBV6-6,.,CASNRDTNHYEQYF,TGTGCCAGCAACCGAGACACGAACCACTACGAGCAGTACTTC
15,TRBJ2-1,TRBD2,TRBV5-1,few,CASSSWAGGPNEQFF,TGCGCCAGCAGCTCTTGGGCGGGGGGGCCCAATGAGCAGTTCTTC
14,TRBJ2-3,TRBD1,TRBV5-1,.,CASSLGQGPDTQYF,TGCGCCAGCAGCCTAGGACAGGGCCCAGATACGCAGTATTTT
14,TRBJ1-6,.,TRBV4-1,.,CASSPWGGGSPLHF,TGCGCCAGCAGCCCCTGGGGGGGAGGTTCACCCCTCCACTTT
14,TRBJ1-2,.,TRBV12-2,.,CASRSDFRRYGYTF,TGTGCAAGTCGCTCAGACTTCAGGAGGTATGGCTACACCTTC
14,TRBJ2-3,TRBD1,TRBV7-3,.,CASSPGQNTDTQYF,TGTGCCAGCAGCCCGGGACAGAACACAGATACGCAGTATTTT
16,TRBJ2-2,TRBD2,TRBV7-2,.,CASSFIAGADTGELFF,TGTGCCAGCAGCTTCATAGCGGGGGCCGACACCGGGGAGCTGTTTTTT
14,TRBJ1-1,.,TRBV7-9,.,CASSLGGRGGEAFF,TGTGCCAGCAGCTTAGGAGGTCGGGGGGGCGAAGCTTTCTTT
15,TRBJ2-7,TRBD2,TRBV7-2,.,CASSFTSGGPYEQYF,TGTGCCAGCAGCTTCACAAGCGGGGGGCCCTACGAGCAGTACTTC
15,TRBJ1-2,.,TRBV7-8,.,CASSPGGSNLYGYTF,TGTGCCAGCAGCCCTGGCGGCAGTAATCTATATGGCTACACCTTC
13,TRBJ1-2,.,TRBV6-6,few,CASSSQGGYGYTF,TGTGCCAGCAGTTCTCAGGGAGGGTATGGCTACACCTTC
11,TRBJ2-5,.,TRBV11-2,.,CASSSQETQYF,TGTGCCAGCAGCTCTCAAGAGACCCAGTACTTC
15,TRBJ1-1,TRBD1,TRBV9,.,CASSPTGTGNTEAFF,TGTGCCAGCAGCCCAACCGGGACAGGGAACACTGAAGCTTTCTTT
11,TRBJ2-7,TRBD1,TRBV20-1,.,CSGRQGYEQYF,TGCAGTGGACGACAGGGCTACGAGCAGTACTTC
18,TRBJ2-5,.,TRBV4-1,.,CASSQVAGRGTTRETQYF,TGCGCCAGCAGCCAAGTGGCCGGGCGGGGAACGACGAGAGAGACCCAGTACTTC
15,TRBJ2-1,TRBD2,TRBV29-1,.,CSVAGTSHTYNEQFF,TGCAGCGTGGCCGGGACTAGCCACACTTACAATGAGCAGTTCTTC
13,TRBJ2-1,TRBD2,TRBV9,.,CASSVGLAGGQFF,TGTGCCAGCAGCGTAGGACTAGCGGGGGGGCAGTTCTTC
16,TRBJ1-6,TRBD1,TRBV2,.,CASSEGWTGSNSPLHF,TGTGCCAGCAGTGAAGGGTGGACAGGGAGCAATTCACCCCTCCACTTT
19,TRBJ2-1,TRBD2,TRBV7-2,.,CASSLVGTSGGARYNEQFF,TGTGCCAGCAGCTTAGTCGGGACTAGCGGGGGGGCCCGGTACAATGAGCAGTTCTTC
14,TRBJ2-7,.,TRBV7-2,.,CASSFSGETYEQYF,TGTGCCAGCAGCTTTTCCGGGGAAACCTACGAGCAGTACTTC
15,TRBJ2-3,.,TRBV15,once,CATSRAGVASDTQYF,TGTGCCACCAGCAGAGCGGGGGTGGCATCAGATACGCAGTATTTT
14,TRBJ2-2,TRBD2,TRBV7-9,.,CASTTSGNTGELFF,TGTGCCAGCACCACTAGCGGGAACACCGGGGAGCTGTTTTTT
13,TRBJ2-7,TRBD1,TRBV7-8,.,CASSLDRGREQYF,TGTGCCAGCAGCCTGGACAGGGGGCGAGAGCAGTACTTC
14,TRBJ2-7,.,TRBV19,.,CAPLKEGGLHEQYF,TGTGCGCCACTAAAGGAGGGGGGGCTCCACGAGCAGTACTTC
14,TRBJ1-2,.,TRBV5-1,once,CASSLRGQEYGYTF,TGCGCCAGCAGCTTGCGGGGTCAGGAGTATGGCTACACCTTC
13,TRBJ2-1,.,TRBV10-3,.,CAIRASSYNEQFF,TGTGCCATCAGGGCTAGCTCCTACAATGAGCAGTTCTTC
16,TRBJ1-2,TRBD1,TRBV10-3,.,CAISVTPGQGVYGYTF,TGTGCCATCAGCGTAACCCCGGGACAGGGCGTATATGGCTACACCTTC
11,TRBJ1-2,.,TRBV19,.,CATIQADGYTF,TGTGCCACCATACAGGCAGATGGCTACACCTTC
16,TRBJ1-3,.,TRBV28,few,CASSFWRDLSGNTIYF,TGTGCCAGCAGTTTTTGGAGGGACCTCTCTGGAAACACCATATATTTT
14,TRBJ2-7,TRBD1,TRBV7-3,.,CASFPGTDSYEQYF,TGTGCCAGTTTCCCCGGGACAGACTCCTACGAGCAGTACTTC
17,TRBJ2-2,.,TRBV5-4,.,CASSYQQGVPNTGELFF,TGTGCCAGCAGCTACCAACAAGGGGTCCCGAACACCGGGGAGCTGTTTTTT
15,TRBJ1-2,.,TRBV11-2,few,CASSLDRGVLYGYTF,TGTGCCAGCAGCTTAGATCGGGGGGTACTCTATGGCTACACCTTC
16,TRBJ2-5,.,TRBV4-2,.,CASSQEEGGLAETQYF,TGTGCCAGCAGCCAAGAGGAGGGGGGGCTTGCTGAGACCCAGTACTTC
15,TRBJ2-7,.,TRBV7-6,.,CASSLRGGQGYEQYF,TGTGCCAGCAGCCTCCGGGGGGGACAGGGCTACGAGCAGTACTTC